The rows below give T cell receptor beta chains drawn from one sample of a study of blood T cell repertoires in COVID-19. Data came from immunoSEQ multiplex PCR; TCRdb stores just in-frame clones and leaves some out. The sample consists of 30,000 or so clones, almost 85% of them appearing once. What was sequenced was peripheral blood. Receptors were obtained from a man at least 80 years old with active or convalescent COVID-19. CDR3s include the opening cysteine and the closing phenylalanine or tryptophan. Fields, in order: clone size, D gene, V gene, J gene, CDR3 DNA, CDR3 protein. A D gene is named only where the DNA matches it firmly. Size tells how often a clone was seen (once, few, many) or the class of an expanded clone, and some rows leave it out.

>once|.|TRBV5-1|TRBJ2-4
TGCGCCAGCAGCTTCGAGGGGGAAAACATTCAGTACTTC
CASSFEGENIQYF
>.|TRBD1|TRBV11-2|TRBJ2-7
TGTGCCAGCAGCTTAGGGGGGACAGGGGCCTACGAGCAGTACTTC
CASSLGGTGAYEQYF
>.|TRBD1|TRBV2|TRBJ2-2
TGTGCCAGCAGGACGGACAGGACCACCGGGGAGCTGTTTTTT
CASRTDRTTGELFF
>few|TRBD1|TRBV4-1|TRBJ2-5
TGCGCCAGCAGCATAACAGGAGGACAGGGGGAGACCCAGTACTTC
CASSITGGQGETQYF
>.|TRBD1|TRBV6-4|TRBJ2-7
TGTGCCAGCAGTGCCCCCCCCAGGGGGCCTTACCCCCTCGAGCAGTACTTC
CASSAPPRGPYPLEQYF
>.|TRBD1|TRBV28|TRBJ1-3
TGTGCCAGCAGTCCCGGGACAGGGATGGTATCTGGAAACACCATATATTTT
CASSPGTGMVSGNTIYF
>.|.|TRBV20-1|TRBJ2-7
TGCAGTGCTAATCAGCGTGGGGAGCAGTACTTC
CSANQRGEQYF
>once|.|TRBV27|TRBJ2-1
TGTGCCAGCAGTTTAGGCGGGAAGTACAATGAGCAGTTCTTC
CASSLGGKYNEQFF
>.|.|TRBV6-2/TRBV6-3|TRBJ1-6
TGTGCCAGCAGCACAGGCGATTCACCCCTCCACTTT
CASSTGDSPLHF
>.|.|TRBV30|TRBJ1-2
TGTGCCTGGAGTCCGGGCCCGGGGAGTAACTATGGCTACACCTTC
CAWSPGPGSNYGYTF
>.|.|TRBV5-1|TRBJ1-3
TGCGCCAGCAGCTTGTCCGGGGGAACTGGAAACACCATATATTTT
CASSLSGGTGNTIYF
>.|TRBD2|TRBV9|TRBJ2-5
TGTGCCAGCAGCCTGTCATTAGCGGGAGGCCAAGAGACCCAGTACTTC
CASSLSLAGGQETQYF
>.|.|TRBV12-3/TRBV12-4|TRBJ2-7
TGTGCCAGCGGCCGGGTCCCTCATGTTGAGCAGTACTTC
CASGRVPHVEQYF
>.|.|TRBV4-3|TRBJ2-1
TGCGCCAGCAGCGCCAGGGCGCTATCGGGGGATGAGCAGTTCTTC
CASSARALSGDEQFF
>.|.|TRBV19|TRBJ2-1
TGTGCCAGTAGTAATACAGGTCCGCCGGACAATGAGCAGTTCTTC
CASSNTGPPDNEQFF
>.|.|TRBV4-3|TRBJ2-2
TGCGCCAGCAGCCAACAGGTGAACACCGGGGAGCTGTTTTTT
CASSQQVNTGELFF
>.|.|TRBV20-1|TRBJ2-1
TGCAGTGCCGGACTATTTTCTGAGCAGTTCTTC
CSAGLFSEQFF
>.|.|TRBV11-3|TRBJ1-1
TGTGCCAGCAGCTTAGTCTTGAACACTGAAGCTTTCTTT
CASSLVLNTEAFF
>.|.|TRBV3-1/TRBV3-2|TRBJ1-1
TGTGCCAGCAGCCAAGATTATACGAACTCTGAAGCTTTCTTT
CASSQDYTNSEAFF
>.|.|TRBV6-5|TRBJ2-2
TGTGCCAGCAACTCACTTTACACCGGGGAGCTGTTTTTT
CASNSLYTGELFF
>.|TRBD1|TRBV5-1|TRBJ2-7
TGCGCCAGCAGCCCCGGGACAGGGACCTACGAGCAGTACTTC
CASSPGTGTYEQYF
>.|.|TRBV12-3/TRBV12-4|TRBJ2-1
TGTGCCAGCAGATGGGCCGCTAACAATGAGCAGTTCTTC
CASRWAANNEQFF
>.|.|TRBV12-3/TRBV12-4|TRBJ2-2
TGTGCCAGCAGTTTAGAGCCAAGCGGGGAGCTGTTTTTT
CASSLEPSGELFF